These 15 T cell receptor beta chains came from one sample sequenced in a study of regulatory T cells in long-lasting Graves disease. TCR beta libraries were built with iRepertoire HTBI primers and Arm-PCR of CDR3 regions. TCRdb reanalysed the multiplex PCR reads using MiXCR and keeps one entry per CDR3 protein. The top ten clones hold 20% to 25% of a sample with around 480,000 distinct CDR3 sequences, roughly 15% of them seen once. Documented time point: newly diagnosed GD, antithyroid drugs for less than 3 months. Making the TCR library involved RNA that had been extracted from PBMCs. These same records also appear under a second study, on T cells in Graves' hyperthyroidism and ophthalmopathy.

This sample comprised peripheral blood mononuclear cells (PBMCs), obtained at new diagnosis, from a patient treated with antithyroid drugs. Source of these receptors: a middle-aged woman with Graves disease.

This clonotype showed up many times. The V gene is TRBV28, the J gene TRBJ1-1; D ambiguous. V lost 3 bases, J lost 1 base, and 6 bases lay in between. The CDR3 contains 13 residues. Per the germline V gene, CDR1 is MDHEN and CDR2 is SYDVKM. The chain's CDR3 is CASSFAGNTEAFF. The DNA for the CDR3 is TGTGCCAGCAGTTTCGCCGGGAACACTGAAGCTTTCTTT.

This clonotype was detected ten times or more. The genes are TRBV13 and TRBJ2-7; 7 nucleotides line up with TRBD2. The CDR3 covers 16 residues. Trimming at V came to 0 bases and at J to 0 bases, leaving 5 bases not matched to a gene. The germline V gene has CDR1 PRHDT and CDR2 FYEKMQ (reference sequence). The CDR3 DNA reads as TGTGCCAGCAGCTTAGGCGGGAGGCCGAGCTCCTACGAGCAGTACTTC. Translating gives CASSLGGRPSSYEQYF.

In its sample, this clonotype was seen many times. The rearrangement joins TRBV18 to TRBJ1-1; weak D call: TRBD1 (5 bases). V was cut by 6 bases and J by 3 bases, with 14 bases left in between. Germline V gene data show CDR1 as KGHSH and CDR2 as LQKENI. This CDR3 has 14 amino acids. CDR3 region: CASSPTPGDTEAFF. As DNA, the CDR3 is TGTGCCAGCTCCCCAACTCCGGGGGACACTGAAGCTTTCTTT.

This clonotype appeared once. This clone may be a read error of a much larger clone one base away. The V and J genes are TRBV7-2 and TRBJ1-2; D possibly corresponds to TRBD1 (6 bases). Germline CDR1 is SGHTA and CDR2 is FQGNSA. The CDR3 is made up of 16 amino acids. CDR3 DNA: TGTGCCAGCAGCTTAAATCCAGGGGAGTGGAGCTATGGCTGCACCTTC. Translation gives CASSLNPGEWSYGCTF.

This clonotype was counted between two and nine times. The chain recombines TRBV2 with TRBJ1-6, with TRBD1 matching over 8 bases. Germline V gene data show CDR1 as SNHLY and CDR2 as FYNNEI. J lost 9 bases, V lost 6 bases, and 10 bases had no gene match. This CDR3 is built from 15 residues. The CDR3 loop reads CASSYQGALLSPLHF. The CDR3 DNA reads as TGTGCCAGCAGCTACCAGGGGGCGCTTCTTTCACCCCTCCACTTT.

The CDR3 protein is CASSLWGRNEKLFF. The CDR3 DNA sequence: TGTGCCAGCAGCTTGTGGGGGCGGAATGAAAAACTGTTTTTT. The chain employs TRBV5-6 and TRBJ1-4; D may be TRBD1 (6 bases). Trimming shortened V by 1 base and J by 5 bases, and 9 bases separated the two germline ends. Germline CDR1 and CDR2: SGHDT and YYEEEE. The CDR3 is 14 residues long. Together with reference TRBV5-6 and TRBJ1-4, the CDR3 gives the full variable domain: DAGVTQSPTHLIKTRGQQVTLRCSPKSGHDTVSWYQQALGQGPQFIFQYYEEEERQRGNFPDRFSGHQFPNYSSELNVNALLLGDSALYLCASSLWGRNEKLFFGSGTQLSVL.

This clonotype was found many times. The rearrangement uses TRBV7-2 and TRBJ1-5; D is uncertain. CDR1 is SGHTA, CDR2 FQGNSA, per germline. This CDR3 has 15 amino acids. V lost 0 bases, J lost 6 bases, and 12 bases lay in between. This chain's CDR3 is CASSLAMPGPQPQHF. DNA of the CDR3: TGTGCCAGCAGCTTAGCGATGCCAGGACCTCAGCCCCAGCATTTT.

This clonotype was found a few times. The genes are TRBV18 and TRBJ2-1, with D perhaps TRBD2 (6 bases). Deletions cut 4 bases from V and 5 bases from J, with 12 bases between. The CDR3 runs to 14 residues. Germline lookup yields CDR1 KGHSH and CDR2 LQKENI. In DNA, the CDR3 is TGTGCCAGCTCACGGCCTCCGGGGGACAATGAGCAGTTCTTC. Its translation is CASSRPPGDNEQFF.

The table lists this clonotype with many counts. V gene TRBV20-1 combines with J gene TRBJ1-1, with D maybe TRBD1 (5 bases). V was trimmed by 3 bases and J by 0 bases, leaving 11 bases between them. CDR1 and CDR2 from the germline V gene are DFQATT and SNEGSKA (reference sequence). The CDR3 extends over 14 amino acids. The CDR3 loop is CSARDGGLNTEAFF. CDR3 nucleotide sequence: TGCAGTGCTAGGGATGGGGGGTTGAACACTGAAGCTTTCTTT.

The J gene is TRBJ2-1, the V gene TRBV7-9; D not resolved. Trimming left V 0 bases short and J 8 bases short, with 14 bases between. The germline V gene encodes CDR1 SEHNR and CDR2 FQNEAQ (reference sequence). This CDR3 is built from 15 residues. The CDR3 here is CASSLAQTGVHEQFF. CDR3 bases: TGTGCCAGCAGCTTAGCACAGACTGGGGTCCATGAGCAGTTCTTC.

The CDR3 here is CASSIPFSPEAFF. DNA for the CDR3: TGTGCCAGTAGTATCCCATTTAGCCCTGAAGCTTTCTTT. This chain joins TRBV19 and TRBJ1-1; D not resolved. The germline V and J ends were trimmed by 3 bases and 6 bases, with 11 bases remaining between them. The germline V gene encodes CDR1 LNHDA and CDR2 SQIVND (reference sequence). The CDR3 totals 13 residues.

The chain carries TRBV9 and TRBJ2-7; D ambiguous. Germline CDR1 SGDLS, CDR2 YYNGEE. The V gene lost 1 base and the J gene lost 6 bases, with 11 bases spanning the gap. CDR3 length: 13 amino acids. CDR3 sequence reads: CASSVSSEAEQYF. The DNA for the CDR3 is TGTGCCAGCAGCGTAAGCAGCGAGGCCGAGCAGTACTTC.

For this clonotype: A much larger clone differs from this one at a single base, so this may be a read error. V is TRBV6-1 and J is TRBJ2-7; D is perhaps TRBD1 or TRBD2 (5 bases each). Per the germline V gene, CDR1 is MNHNS and CDR2 is SASEGT. The CDR3 covers 15 residues. For the CDR3, the DNA is TGTGCCAGCAGGGGGTTGGGGGTACTCACCTACGGGCAGTACTTC. This codes for CASRGLGVLTYGQYF.

V and J are TRBV30 and TRBJ2-3, with 9 bases aligning to TRBD2. The J segment lost 2 bases and the V segment lost 1 base, leaving 10 bases of the junction unmatched. The CDR3 loop spans 17 amino acids. Germline CDR1 is GTSNPN and CDR2 is SVGIG (reference sequence). The CDR3 nucleotides are TGTGCCTGGAGTGGACCCTCAAGCGGGGGGACCACAGATACGCAGTATTTT. As protein: CAWSGPSSGGTTDTQYF.

The chain combines TRBV5-1 with TRBJ1-5; D is undetermined. The CDR3 covers 14 residues. The V end was cut by 0 bases, the J end by 4 bases, with 8 bases between. Looked up from germline, CDR1 is SGHRS and CDR2 is YFSETQ. CDR3 region: CASSLGETNQPQHF. CDR3 DNA sequence: TGCGCCAGCAGCTTGGGAGAAACTAATCAGCCCCAGCATTTT.